The next 3 T cell receptor beta chains were all read from a single sample in a study of early T cells in non-severe SARS-CoV-2 infection. TCRdb reprocessed the 5' RACE reads with MiXCR, giving one entry per CDR3 protein. This table has approximately 50,000 distinct CDR3 sequences, roughly an eighth appearing once. Sequenced input: whole blood. The receptors were gathered from an adult who was a healthcare worker with PCR-confirmed SARS-CoV-2 infection or an uninfected control (not recorded which).

This clonotype has just a few counts. V is TRBV30 and J is TRBJ1-1; D is undetermined. Per the germline V gene, CDR1 is GTSNPN and CDR2 is SVGIG (reference sequence). The CDR3 consists of 12 residues. Trimming cost V 4 bases and J 8 bases, with 14 bases left between them. This CDR3 reads CAWIGWASEAFF. The CDR3 bases are TGTGCCTGGATCGGGTGGGCCTCCGAAGCTTTCTTT.

This clonotype occurred many times. The chain uses TRBV5-1 and TRBJ2-7; D might be TRBD2 (6 bases). CDR1 and CDR2 (germline): SGHRS, YFSETQ. The V end lost 4 bases, the J end lost 0 bases, and 17 bases lay between the germline ends. The CDR3 covers 16 residues. The CDR3 DNA is TGCGCCAGCAGCCCTACTACTAGCTCGCCCTCCTACGAGCAGTACTTC. Encoded protein: CASSPTTSSPSYEQYF.

The sample holds many counts of this clonotype. V and J are TRBV6-1 and TRBJ2-2; D tentatively reads TRBD1 or TRBD2 (6 bases each). Germline V gives CDR1 MNHNS, CDR2 SASEGT. Trimming took off 4 bases at V and 4 bases at J, with 13 bases between the two ends. CDR3 length: 15 residues. The CDR3 is CASSAHGGGTGELFF. DNA of the CDR3: TGTGCCAGCAGTGCGCACGGGGGCGGCACCGGGGAGCTGTTTTTT.